A single sample is the source of the 24 T cell receptor beta chains below, sequenced in a study of T-cell reconstitution after alpha-beta-depleted transplantation in children. Preparing the TCRbeta library involved the use of unique molecular identifiers. TCRdb processed the PCR reads anew with MiXCR; each CDR3 protein has one entry. Among a few hundred thousand distinct CDR3 sequences, roughly 20% were seen once, and the ten largest hold 3.8%. This specimen consisted of PBMCs from the stem cell graft donor, obtained from the stem cell graft. These receptors came from a human donor who donated a stem cell graft to a child with acute myeloid leukemia.

This clonotype has just one count. The CDR3 region is CASSKAGELWTDTQYF. The CDR3 DNA sequence: TGCGCCAGCAGCAAAGCGGGAGAATTATGGACAGATACGCAGTATTTT. The gene calls are TRBV5-1 and TRBJ2-3, with 8 bases identical to TRBD2. Losses at the gene ends were 4 bases for V and 3 bases for J; bases not matched to a gene: 10. The CDR3 consists of 16 residues. Germline V gives CDR1 SGHRS, CDR2 YFSETQ.

The table lists this clonotype with a few counts. In nucleotides, the CDR3 is TGTGCCAGCAGTTCGGGTCAGGGGGCGGCAGATACGCAGTATTTT. It specifies CASSSGQGAADTQYF. This sequence joins TRBV27 and TRBJ2-3; 8 bases match TRBD1. With V trimmed by 4 bases and J by 4 bases, 7 bases remained unmatched. Per germline, CDR1 MNHEY and CDR2 SMNVEV (reference sequence). The CDR3 totals 15 residues.

There are a few counts of this clonotype. The gene calls are TRBV29-1 and TRBJ2-5; D is unresolved. The length of the CDR3 is 13 residues. Germline loops: CDR1 SQVTM, CDR2 ANQGSEA. Trimming removed 2 bases at V and 1 base at J, with 8 bases between. The CDR3 is CSVEMSAQETQYF. CDR3 coding DNA: TGCAGCGTTGAAATGTCGGCCCAAGAGACCCAGTACTTC.

This clonotype was seen ten or more times. V gene TRBV2 combines with J gene TRBJ2-1; 10 nucleotides match TRBD1. This CDR3 is built from 15 residues. In germline, CDR1 is SNHLY, CDR2 FYNNEI. After removal of 6 bases from V and 9 bases from J, the junction contained 11 bases not matched to a gene. CDR3 sequence reads: CASSVRDRGIGEQFF. Written as DNA, the CDR3 is TGTGCCAGCAGCGTACGGGACAGGGGAATAGGTGAGCAGTTCTTC.

The rearrangement uses TRBV28 and TRBJ2-6; the match to TRBD1 covers 11 bases. With V trimmed by 5 bases and J by 1 base, 4 bases remained unmatched. The CDR3 length is 17 residues. Germline lookup yields CDR1 MDHEN and CDR2 SYDVKM. CDR3 region: CASSRDRGVSGANVLTF. CDR3 bases: TGTGCCAGCAGTAGGGACAGGGGGGTTTCTGGGGCCAACGTCCTGACTTTC.

The chain carries TRBV20-1 and TRBJ2-7, with a tentative D call TRBD1 (6 bases). V lost 5 bases, J lost 0 bases, and 14 bases lay in between. CDR3 length: 14 amino acids. CDR1 is DFQATT and CDR2 is SNEGSKA in the germline V gene (reference sequence). CDR3 DNA: TGCAGTGCTGGGGACACCCCGAGCTCCTACGAGCAGTACTTC. This codes for CSAGDTPSSYEQYF.

The chain uses TRBV12-3 or TRBV12-4 and TRBJ2-1; 7 positions agree with TRBD2. CDR3 size: 16 residues. The junction had 12 bases not matched to a gene; V was cut back by 10 bases and J by 0 bases. In nucleotides, the CDR3 is TGTGCCACCGGGCTGCTCAGCGGGATCTCCTACAATGAGCAGTTCTTC. Translation: CATGLLSGISYNEQFF.

The CDR3 spells CASSLAGSSSYEQYF. The CDR3 DNA sequence: TGTGCCAGCAGCTTAGCGGGGTCTAGCTCCTACGAGCAGTACTTC. V and J are TRBV7-2 and TRBJ2-7; D unresolved. The germline V and J ends were trimmed by 0 bases and 0 bases, with 9 bases remaining between them. This CDR3 is 15 amino acids long. Germline CDR1 SGHTA, CDR2 FQGNSA.

This clonotype has more than one count but fewer than ten. This chain uses TRBV15 with TRBJ2-5, with 9 positions matching TRBD2. The ends lost 2 bases at V and 5 bases at J; junction bases unmatched: 15. The CDR3 is 18 amino acids. The germline V gene has CDR1 LNHNV and CDR2 YYDKDF (reference sequence). CDR3 DNA sequence: TGTGCCACCAGCAGAAGGAACCTAGCGGGAACTCCGGGGGAGACCCAGTACTTC. This gives the protein CATSRRNLAGTPGETQYF.

V is TRBV5-1 and J is TRBJ2-1; D not certain. V dropped 4 bases and J dropped 5 bases, with 22 bases sitting between them. This CDR3 spans 17 amino acids. Germline CDR1 SGHRS, CDR2 YFSETQ. DNA of the CDR3: TGCGCCAGCAGCCCTGGAAGGATTAGGGTACGACACAATGAGCAGTTCTTC. Translated, it gives CASSPGRIRVRHNEQFF.

The chain uses TRBV12-3 or TRBV12-4 and TRBJ1-5; D may be TRBD1 (5 bases). The CDR3 has 14 residues. Trimming left V 6 bases short and J 4 bases short, with 13 bases between. The CDR3 region is CASSPGGDNQPQHF. Here the CDR3 DNA reads TGTGCCAGCAGCCCCGGGGGGGATAATCAGCCCCAGCATTTT.

The chain recombines TRBV7-9 with TRBJ1-1, with a weak D call TRBD1 (6 bases). V was trimmed by 5 bases and J by 5 bases, leaving 12 bases between them. CDR1 and CDR2 from the germline V gene are SEHNR and FQNEAQ (reference sequence). The CDR3 is 13 amino acids. In nucleotides, the CDR3 is TGTGCCAGCAGCATGGACAGTTGGACTGAAGCTTTCTTT. Translation: CASSMDSWTEAFF.

There are a few counts of this clonotype. This chain joins TRBV29-1 and TRBJ2-5, with no clear D. Germline CDR1 is SQVTM and CDR2 is ANQGSEA. The V gene lost 3 bases and the J gene lost 3 bases, with 5 bases spanning the gap. CDR3 length: 11 residues. The CDR3 is CSVDVEETQYF. The CDR3 nucleotides are TGCAGCGTTGATGTAGAAGAGACCCAGTACTTC.

This clonotype was counted a few times. This sequence joins TRBV20-1 and TRBJ2-1; D possibly matches TRBD1 or TRBD2 (6 bases each). V was cut by 6 bases and J by 5 bases, with 17 bases left in between. Per germline, CDR1 DFQATT and CDR2 SNEGSKA (reference sequence). The CDR3 totals 14 residues. CDR3 DNA: TGCAGTGCCCAGAAGGGGGGCGATCACAATGAGCAGTTCTTC. This encodes CSAQKGGDHNEQFF.

V usage is TRBV28 and J usage is TRBJ1-5, with D possibly TRBD1 on 5 matching bases. CDR3 length: 14 residues. The V gene lost 8 bases and the J gene lost 1 base, with 12 bases spanning the gap. Germline V gene lookup returns CDR1 MDHEN and CDR2 SYDVKM. CDR3 bases: TGTGCCAGCCTTGGACACCTAAGCAATCAGCCCCAGCATTTT. Its translation: CASLGHLSNQPQHF.

The J gene is TRBJ2-1, the V gene TRBV5-1; 11 positions agree with TRBD1. The CDR3 covers 15 residues. CDR1 is SGHRS, CDR2 YFSETQ, per germline. Losses at the gene ends were 4 bases for V and 5 bases for J; bases not matched to a gene: 5. The CDR3 sequence: CASSPGTGGHNEQFF. DNA of the CDR3: TGCGCCAGCAGCCCCGGGACAGGGGGGCACAATGAGCAGTTCTTC.

V and J are TRBV29-1 and TRBJ2-1; D possibly corresponds to TRBD1 (7 bases). The germline CDR1 and CDR2 sequences are SQVTM and ANQGSEA. V gave up 2 bases and J gave up 8 bases, with 19 bases separating them. The CDR3 contains 15 residues. This CDR3 reads CSVELAGGYDYEQFF. CDR3 nucleotide sequence: TGCAGCGTTGAACTGGCAGGGGGGTATGACTATGAGCAGTTCTTC.

V gene TRBV29-1 combines with J gene TRBJ2-7; TRBD1 agrees at 8 bases. V gave up 5 bases and J gave up 4 bases; unmatched junction bases: 10. The CDR3 runs to 14 residues. CDR1 and CDR2 (germline): SQVTM, ANQGSEA. For the CDR3, the DNA is TGCAGCGTTCAAGGACAGGGTACGAGATACGAGCAGTACTTC. Its protein is CSVQGQGTRYEQYF.

This clonotype was found many times. The genes are TRBV5-6 and TRBJ2-1; D is perhaps TRBD2 (5 bases). Per germline, CDR1 SGHDT and CDR2 YYEEEE. V shed 0 bases and J shed 3 bases, with 10 bases lying between them. The CDR3 has 15 residues. The CDR3 reads CASSLVERSYNEQFF. CDR3 coding DNA: TGTGCCAGCAGCTTGGTGGAGCGGAGCTACAATGAGCAGTTCTTC.

This clonotype occurred many times. V usage is TRBV20-1 and J usage is TRBJ2-3, with TRBD2 matching 15 bases. The junction had 6 bases not matched to a gene; V was cut back by 2 bases and J by 0 bases. CDR3 length: 18 amino acids. Germline CDR1 is DFQATT and CDR2 is SNEGSKA (reference sequence). The CDR3 is CSARPGTSGRTSTDTQYF. CDR3 nucleotides: TGCAGTGCTAGACCAGGGACTAGCGGGAGGACTAGCACAGATACGCAGTATTTT.

The gene calls are TRBV7-8 and TRBJ2-5, with TRBD2 matching over 8 bases. Germline CDR1 is SGHVS and CDR2 is FQNEAQ. The CDR3 contains 16 residues. Trimming took 5 bases from V and 5 from J; bases not matched to a gene: 13. CDR3 residues: CASSLRPGRGMETQYF. CDR3 nucleotide sequence: TGTGCCAGCAGCCTTAGACCCGGGAGGGGGATGGAGACCCAGTACTTC.

This chain joins TRBV28 and TRBJ1-2, with 9 bases that match TRBD1. This CDR3 is 15 amino acids long. V was pared by 6 bases and J by 3 bases, with 8 bases of the junction left unmatched. In germline, CDR1 is MDHEN, CDR2 SYDVKM. The CDR3 protein is CASRPDRTGDYGYTF. The CDR3 DNA reads as TGTGCCAGCAGGCCAGATCGGACAGGGGACTATGGCTACACCTTC.

The J gene is TRBJ2-6, the V gene TRBV11-2; 7 positions match TRBD2. From germline, CDR1 is SGHAT and CDR2 FQNNGV. The CDR3 consists of 19 residues. The trim removed 2 bases at V and 0 bases at J, leaving 10 bases unmatched. This CDR3 is CASSLWAGGGDSGANVLTF. CDR3 coding DNA: TGTGCCAGCAGCTTATGGGCCGGCGGGGGTGACTCTGGGGCCAACGTCCTGACTTTC. Filled out from reference TRBV11-2 and TRBJ2-6, the complete variable domain reads EAGVAQSPRYKIIEKRQSVAFWCNPISGHATLYWYQQILGQGPKLLIQFQNNGVVDDSQLPKDRFSAERLKGVDSTLKIQPAKLEDSAVYLCASSLWAGGGDSGANVLTFGAGSRLTVL.

This clonotype was counted between two and nine times. The chain uses TRBV5-8 and TRBJ2-7; unclear D gene. The germline V gene has CDR1 SGHTS and CDR2 YDEGEE. Between the trimmed V and J ends, which lost 8 bases and 0 bases, there was a span of 12 bases. The CDR3 has 13 amino acids. The DNA of the CDR3 is TGTGCCAGTACGAAGGACGTCTCCTACGAGCAGTACTTC. It is translated as CASTKDVSYEQYF.